This record concerns one TCR beta chain sequence. Its antigen is still unknown. These data come from a study of T cell clonotyping in hematopoietic cell transplantation. The study's findings and limits: Few recipient clonotypes overlapped donors; over 97% were de novo at given depth.

There are 18 residues in the CDR3. Germline CDR1 SGHRS, CDR2 YFSETQ. V was trimmed by 0 bases and J by 0 bases, leaving 16 bases between them. This table comes from immunoSEQ multiplex PCR, and its TCRdb copy is limited to in-frame clones, with some not included. The sample has some 6,200 clones; 77% are singletons. The rearrangement joins TRBV5-1 to TRBJ2-4; maybe TRBD2 (6 bases). The clonotype was recovered from a female patient between 30 and 39 years old who had an allogeneic stem cell transplant, so the T cells may come from the graft donor. Some clones in this sample may be carry-over from other donors' samples. This material consisted of PBMCs, taken 100 days after allogeneic stem cell transplant. The CDR3 DNA reads as TGCGCCAGCAGCTTGGAAGTTTCAGGAGGGTTAGCCAAAAACATTCAGTACTTC. It codes for CASSLEVSGGLAKNIQYF.